A single sample gave rise to the 8 T cell receptor beta chains below, sequenced in a study of T cell responses to AZD1222 COVID-19 vaccine. TCRdb keeps only in-frame clones here, not all; method: immunoSEQ multiplex PCR. The sample includes roughly 140,000 clones, approximately 91% of them seen just once. The sample in question was peripheral blood, obtained 28 days after the second AZD1222 dose. These receptors were collected from an adult who received the AZD1222 COVID-19 vaccine.

The J gene is TRBJ2-3, the V gene TRBV9, with D uncertain. From germline, CDR1 is SGDLS and CDR2 YYNGEE. The CDR3 totals 15 residues. V shed 3 bases and J shed 2 bases, with 13 bases lying between them. This CDR3 reads CASSASNPNTDTQYF. As DNA, the CDR3 is TGTGCCAGCAGCGCGAGCAACCCGAACACAGATACGCAGTATTTT.

This sequence joins TRBV10-2 and TRBJ2-3; 12 bases line up with TRBD2. CDR1 WSHSY and CDR2 SAAADI come from the germline V gene. This CDR3 contains 14 residues. J was trimmed by 1 base and V by 11 bases; bases with no gene match: 4. The CDR3 bases are TGCGCCTCTCTAGCGGGGGGGCGCACAGATACGCAGTATTTT. Residues: CASLAGGRTDTQYF.

The genes are TRBV18 and TRBJ1-3, with TRBD1 as a possible D gene (5 bases). The CDR3 extends over 16 amino acids. Germline V gene data show CDR1 as KGHSH and CDR2 as LQKENI. V was cut by 1 base and J by 4 bases, with 14 bases left in between. The CDR3 loop is CASSPRGGAGGNTIYF. The CDR3 DNA reads as TGTGCCAGCTCACCACGAGGAGGGGCCGGGGGAAACACCATATATTTT. Complete variable domain (other parts from reference TRBV18 and TRBJ1-3): NAGVMQNPRHLVRRRGQEARLRCSPMKGHSHVYWYRQLPEEGLKFMVYLQKENIIDESGMPKERFSAEFPKEGPSILRIQQVVRGDSAAYFCASSPRGGAGGNTIYFGEGSWLTVV.

The V call is TRBV7-2, the J call TRBJ1-6; no definite D call. The CDR3 extends over 12 amino acids. Trimming pared 2 bases from V and 13 bases from J, leaving 9 bases between. Germline CDR1 and CDR2: SGHTA and FQGNSA. The DNA of the CDR3 is TGTGCCAGCAGCTTAAATCAGATCCCCCTCCACTTT. This encodes CASSLNQIPLHF.

The chain links TRBV4-2 to TRBJ2-1; 12 bases are shared with TRBD2. V was pared by 0 bases and J by 9 bases, with 15 bases of the junction left unmatched. Per germline, CDR1 LGHNA and CDR2 YNFKEQ. This CDR3 has 19 residues. CDR3 loop: CASSQDEDLAGGPGFEQFF. Here the CDR3 DNA reads TGTGCCAGCAGCCAAGATGAAGATCTAGCGGGAGGGCCTGGGTTTGAGCAGTTCTTC.

The chain couples TRBV11-3 to TRBJ1-2; D is perhaps TRBD1 (5 bases). The V gene lost 7 bases and the J gene lost 7 bases, with 7 bases spanning the gap. Germline V CDR1 and CDR2: SGHNT, YENEEA. The CDR3 is 10 residues long. CDR3 amino acids: CASIRVGYTF. In DNA form, the CDR3 reads TGTGCCAGCATCAGGGTTGGCTACACCTTC.

This chain uses TRBV9 with TRBJ2-3; D is unclear. Germline CDR1 SGDLS, CDR2 YYNGEE. Trimming took off 0 bases at V and 2 bases at J, with 13 bases between the two ends. This CDR3 contains 16 residues. The CDR3 DNA is TGTGCCAGCAGCGTAGGTGGAAAACGAAACACAGATACGCAGTATTTT. Amino acids: CASSVGGKRNTDTQYF.

The chain links TRBV18 to TRBJ1-6, with a weak D call TRBD1 (5 bases). V was pared by 3 bases and J by 5 bases, with 11 bases between. The CDR3 spans 15 residues. Germline V gene lookup returns CDR1 KGHSH and CDR2 LQKENI. CDR3 sequence reads: CASSPRGGDNSPLHF. CDR3 nucleotides: TGTGCCAGCTCACCCCGGGGGGGGGATAATTCACCCCTCCACTTT.